The following is a T cell receptor (beta chain) sequence with its context. The data were obtained in a study of cytomegalovirus exposure and HLA in healthy donors. The study ran its PCR with 60 Vbeta and 13 Jbeta primers. TCRdb's copy holds only in-frame clones and misses some; the assay was immunoSEQ multiplex PCR. In the table there are 95,000 to 150,000 clones, about 70% of which are singletons. CDR1 LNHDA and CDR2 SQIVND come from the germline V gene (reference sequence). The J segment lost 4 bases and the V segment lost 5 bases, leaving 8 bases of the junction unmatched. The CDR3 consists of 16 residues.

The rearrangement links TRBV19 to TRBJ2-1; 10 bases are shared with TRBD2. Input material: PBMCs. This TCR came from a woman in her thirties or forties in good health and CMV-seronegative. The CDR3 is CASSGDGTSDYNEQFF. The CDR3 DNA reads as TGTGCCAGTAGTGGCGACGGGACTAGCGATTACAATGAGCAGTTCTTC.